This T cell receptor beta chain was profiled in a study of early T cells in non-severe SARS-CoV-2 infection (dated by TCRdb to the early 2020s). For the study in its entirety: Bulk RNA from unsorted whole blood was used for TCR sequencing, so alpha and beta chains could not be paired. Study-wide conclusions, independent of this receptor: Matching against VDJdb was skewed toward anti-spike CD8 responses, likely underestimated virus-specific expansions, and missed private and CD4 specificities.

This clonotype has a count of ten or more. Its antigen target is currently unknown. Per-base qualities were not stored, and no clone one base away is much larger. Library method: 5' RACE. The sequencer listed for this sample is NextSeq 500. In the TCR library protocol, unique molecular identifiers were attached to individual cDNA molecules to correct for PCR bias and sequencing error. Sequencing covered both TCR alpha and beta chains, and within each sample the abundances of alpha and beta sequences were tightly co-correlated. The published analysis was carried out like this. Decombinator V4 was used to annotate the V gene, J gene and CDR3 of the TCR sequences. TCRs were defined as expanded if a significant change between any two time points was detected under a Poisson model with p below 0.0001. TCR abundances were normalised to the total number of TCRs sequenced in each sample and reported as counts per million. MAIT TCRs were defined by TRAV1-2 paired with TRAJ12, TRAJ20 or TRAJ33, and iNKT TCRs by TRAV10 paired with TRAJ18. A search of VDJdb, accessed on 1 November 2021, was run for TCRs annotated to CMV, EBV and SARS-CoV-2, with TCRs annotated for multiple antigens excluded. The public sequencing data were trimmed at Q25 with fastp and processed into clonotypes with MiXCR by TCRdb, which kept only in-frame beta chains. For every CDR3 protein sequence, its rows merge into one entry that carries the most common genes and DNA. These V and J calls originate from TCRdb's pipeline instead of the authors' own analysis. In all, the sample holds 95,000 to 100,000 distinct CDR3 sequences, and roughly 13% of those were seen once. Approximately 2.4% of the sample is held by the ten biggest clonotypes.

Reading from cysteine to phenylalanine, the CDR3 counts 13 amino acids. Only the CDR3 region is kept as DNA, spanning 39 bases read in frame from base 1. The germline V gene specifies MNHNS as CDR1 and SASEGT as CDR2. The junction shows trimming of 7 bases on V and 2 bases on J, plus 8 bases between the germline ends. Set within a cohort of healthcare workers in London, UK, this nested case-control study involved weekly PCR testing of nasopharyngeal swabs along with blood sampling. Healthcare workers were recruited between 23 and 31 March 2020, during the week of the UK lockdown, and were followed weekly for up to roughly 15 weeks.

The sequencing input was whole blood. This TCR derives from an adult who was a healthcare worker with PCR-confirmed SARS-CoV-2 infection or an uninfected control (not recorded which). The V gene is TRBV6-1 and the J gene is TRBJ1-4; the best D guess is TRBD1, with 5 bases matching. The DNA sequence reads TGTGCCAGCACAGGGTTGACTAATGAAAAACTGTTTTTT. It encodes CASTGLTNEKLFF.